These 12 T cell receptor beta chains originate from one sample sequenced in a study of Ad26.COV2.S vaccination and SARS-CoV-2 variants. TCRdb keeps only in-frame clones here, not all; method: immunoSEQ multiplex PCR. The sample holds more than 300,000 clones, 85% seen once. Treatment specified: roughly 20 received Ad26.COV2.S at low or high dose, single or two shots; about 5 received placebo; per-sample allocation not given. Day 63 after the first vaccine or placebo injection was the time point for sampling. Sequencing used peripheral blood, obtained in a trial of Ad26.COV2.S vaccine versus placebo. The receptors derive from a person aged 18-60 years who received the Ad26.COV2.S COVID-19 vaccine or a placebo.

J is TRBJ2-2 and V is TRBV11-2, with 8 nucleotides matching TRBD2. The V gene end was trimmed by 5 bases and the J gene end by 3 bases; junction bases not matched to a gene: 5. Germline assignment: CDR1 SGHAT and CDR2 FQNNGV. The CDR3 consists of 15 residues. CDR3 sequence (DNA): TGTGCCAGCAGCCTCACGGGGGGGTACACCGGGGAGCTGTTTTTT. Translated: CASSLTGGYTGELFF.

The chain carries TRBV7-3 and TRBJ2-1; no reliable D call. V was cut by 0 bases and J by 2 bases, with 5 bases left in between. Germline CDR1 is SGHTA and CDR2 is FQGTGA. This CDR3 has 14 residues. In DNA, the CDR3 is TGTGCCAGCAGCTTAACCGCCACCTACAATGAGCAGTTCTTC. Its protein is CASSLTATYNEQFF. Using reference TRBV7-3 and TRBJ2-1 for the parts outside the CDR3, the full variable domain is GAGVSQTPSNKVTEKGKYVELRCDPISGHTALYWYRQSLGQGPEFLIYFQGTGAADDSGLPNDRFFAVRPEGSVSTLKIQRTERGDSAVYLCASSLTATYNEQFFGPGTRLTVL.

The rearrangement links TRBV2 to TRBJ2-7; 7 nucleotides match TRBD1. Trimming removed 5 bases from V and 3 bases from J; junction bases left unmatched: 1. Germline V gene lookup returns CDR1 SNHLY and CDR2 FYNNEI. This CDR3 has 12 residues. This chain's CDR3 is CASSTGDYEQYF. The CDR3 DNA reads TGTGCCAGCAGTACAGGGGACTACGAGCAGTACTTC.

This clone occurred a few times. The chain is built from TRBV28 and TRBJ2-5; TRBD1 is a possible D gene (6 bases). Between the trimmed V and J ends, which lost 1 base and 5 bases, there was a span of 14 bases. The CDR3 loop spans 15 amino acids. The germline gives CDR1 MDHEN, CDR2 SYDVKM. The CDR3 DNA follows: TGTGCCAGCAGTTTATCCGGGCAGGGGACGGAGACCCAGTACTTC. It is translated as CASSLSGQGTETQYF.

In this sample, this clone turned up many times. The rearrangement links TRBV4-1 to TRBJ1-1, with 11 bases aligning to TRBD1. With 6 bases clipped from V and 3 bases from J, the junction kept 6 bases outside the gene matches. The CDR3 runs to 15 residues. CDR1 is MGHRA and CDR2 is YSYEKL in the germline V gene. CDR3 DNA: TGCGCCAGCAGAGCACCGGGACAGGGGGACACTGAAGCTTTCTTT. As protein: CASRAPGQGDTEAFF.

This sequence joins TRBV19 and TRBJ1-6, with D uncertain. This CDR3 comprises 18 residues. From germline, CDR1 is LNHDA and CDR2 SQIVND (reference sequence). V lost 7 bases to trimming and J lost 0 bases, with 19 bases between them. CDR3 DNA: TGTGCCAGTATGCCGTGGGCCCCCGGGAGCTCCTATAATTCACCCCTCCACTTT. Translation: CASMPWAPGSSYNSPLHF.

The V and J genes are TRBV15 and TRBJ2-2, with 7 bases lining up with TRBD1. CDR1 and CDR2 (germline): LNHNV, YYDKDF (reference sequence). The CDR3 has 19 amino acids. The V and J ends lost 0 bases and 5 bases, in that order; junction bases with no gene match: 15. CDR3 DNA sequence: TGTGCCACCAGCAGAGAGGGAGACAGGGCGGTCGTTTGGACCGGGGAGCTGTTTTTT. It codes for CATSREGDRAVVWTGELFF.

This chain uses TRBV29-1 with TRBJ1-2; 11 bases agree with TRBD1. The ends lost 6 bases at V and 4 bases at J; junction bases unmatched: 7. The CDR3 loop spans 14 amino acids. From germline, CDR1 is SQVTM and CDR2 ANQGSEA. CDR3 sequence (DNA): TGCAGCGTGGCGGACAGGGGGCGTACCTATGGCTACACCTTC. Its protein product is CSVADRGRTYGYTF.

The rearrangement joins TRBV7-8 to TRBJ1-5; 9 bases line up with TRBD1. Looked up from germline, CDR1 is SGHVS and CDR2 is FQNEAQ. After removal of 2 bases from V and 2 bases from J, the junction contained 4 bases not matched to a gene. This CDR3 comprises 16 residues. CDR3 DNA sequence: TGTGCCAGCAGCTTACGGACAGGGGCTGGCAATCAGCCCCAGCATTTT. Amino acids: CASSLRTGAGNQPQHF.

This clone has only a few counts. The chain employs TRBV28 and TRBJ2-7, with 8 bases identical to TRBD1. There are 14 residues in the CDR3. Germline V lookup: CDR1 MDHEN, CDR2 SYDVKM. J gave up 5 bases and V 6 bases, and 9 bases lay outside the gene matches. CDR3 loop: CASREQGVQDEQYF. The CDR3 DNA follows: TGTGCCAGCAGGGAACAGGGGGTCCAAGACGAGCAGTACTTC.

The sample holds a few counts of this clone. V gene TRBV7-9 combines with J gene TRBJ1-2; D possibly corresponds to TRBD1 (5 bases). CDR1 and CDR2 from the germline V gene are SEHNR and FQNEAQ (reference sequence). The V and J ends lost 5 bases and 8 bases respectively, with 15 bases between them. The CDR3 is 13 residues long. The CDR3 sequence: CASSPPGEVGYTF. Written as DNA, the CDR3 is TGTGCCAGCAGCCCTCCGGGGGAGGTCGGCTACACCTTC.

This clone was recorded a few times. CDR3 residues: CASSINREMNTEAFF. The CDR3 region has the DNA TGTGCCAGTAGTATTAACAGGGAAATGAACACTGAAGCTTTCTTT. The chain uses TRBV19 and TRBJ1-1; a possible D gene is TRBD1 (6 bases). This CDR3 spans 15 amino acids. Between the trimmed V and J ends, which lost 3 bases and 0 bases, there was a span of 11 bases. Germline CDR1 is LNHDA and CDR2 is SQIVND (reference sequence).